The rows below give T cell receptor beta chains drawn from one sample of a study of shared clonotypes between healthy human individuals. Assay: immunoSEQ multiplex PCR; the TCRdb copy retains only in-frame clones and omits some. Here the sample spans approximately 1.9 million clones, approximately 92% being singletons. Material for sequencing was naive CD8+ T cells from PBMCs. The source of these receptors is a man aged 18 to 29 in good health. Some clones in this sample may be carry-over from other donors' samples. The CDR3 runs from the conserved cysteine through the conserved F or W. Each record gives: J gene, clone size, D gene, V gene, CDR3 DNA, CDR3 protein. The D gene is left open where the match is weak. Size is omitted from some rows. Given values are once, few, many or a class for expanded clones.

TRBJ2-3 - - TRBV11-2 TGTGCCAGCAGCTTAGTTCTAGCTATCACAGATACGCAGTATTTT CASSLVLAITDTQYF
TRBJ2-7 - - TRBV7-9 TGTGCCAGCAGCCCGGATACAGGGCACCACGAGCAGTACTTC CASSPDTGHHEQYF
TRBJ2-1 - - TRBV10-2 TGCGCCAGCAGTCTAGGTGAGCAGTTCTTC CASSLGEQFF
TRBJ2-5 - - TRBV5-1 TGCGCCAGCAGCTTGTCAAGGAAAAGCGGGGAGACCCAGTACTTC CASSLSRKSGETQYF
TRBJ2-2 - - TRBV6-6 TGTGCCAGCAGTTTCATCGACCCCAACACCGGGGAGCTGTTTTTT CASSFIDPNTGELFF
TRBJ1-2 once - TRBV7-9 TGTGCCAGCAGCCCCCAGAGGGGCACGCCTAACTATGGCTACACCTTC CASSPQRGTPNYGYTF
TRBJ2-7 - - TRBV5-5 TGTGCCAGCAGCTTGTTTCAGGGTTACTCCTACGAGCAGTACTTC CASSLFQGYSYEQYF
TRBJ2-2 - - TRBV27 TGTGCCAGCAGTTCTCCCGGACCCCCCGGGGAGCTGTTTTTT CASSSPGPPGELFF
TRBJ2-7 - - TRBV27 TGTGCCAGCAGCCCCCGAGAGCGAATCTACGAGCAGTACTTC CASSPRERIYEQYF
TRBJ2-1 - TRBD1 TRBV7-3 TGTGCCAGCAGCGTCACAGGGGACACCTACAATGAGCAGTTCTTC CASSVTGDTYNEQFF
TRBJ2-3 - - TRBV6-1 TGTGCCAGCAGGCCTGCGGGAGATACGCAGTATTTT CASRPAGDTQYF
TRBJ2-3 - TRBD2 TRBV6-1 TGTGCCAGCCGGACTAGCGGGAGGGGAGATACGCAGTATTTT CASRTSGRGDTQYF
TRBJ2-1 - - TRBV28 TGTGCCAGCAGTTTCGAGGGGAATGAGCAGTTCTTC CASSFEGNEQFF
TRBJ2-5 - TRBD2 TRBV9 TGTGCCAGCAGCGCCGGACTAGCCGGGAGGGGAGAGACCCAGTACTTC CASSAGLAGRGETQYF
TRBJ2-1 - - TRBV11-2 TGTGCCAGCAGCTCCCGGGACGGGTCCTACAATGAGCAGTTCTTC CASSSRDGSYNEQFF
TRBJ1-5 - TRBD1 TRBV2 TGTGCCAGCAGCGCCGACAGGGGGCGCAATCAGCCCCAGCATTTT CASSADRGRNQPQHF
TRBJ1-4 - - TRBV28 TGTGCCAGCAGTTTCCCACAGGGTGGGGGGGAAAAACTGTTTTTT CASSFPQGGGEKLFF
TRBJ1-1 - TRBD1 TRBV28 TGTGCCAGCGACAGGGGCACCGAAGCTTTCTTT CASDRGTEAFF
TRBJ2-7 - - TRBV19 TGTGCCAGTAGTTCAAACAGGGAAGACTACGAGCAGTACTTC CASSSNREDYEQYF
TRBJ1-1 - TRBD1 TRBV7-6 TGTGCCAGCAGCTCCGGGACAGAGATGAACACTGAAGCTTTCTTT CASSSGTEMNTEAFF
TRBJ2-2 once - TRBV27 TGTGCCAGCAGTTTAAGGTCCCCGGGAAGTGGGGAGCTGTTTTTT CASSLRSPGSGELFF
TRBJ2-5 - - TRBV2 TGTGCCAGCGGGGAGGAGGGGGCTAGTTGGGAAGAGACCCAGTACTTC CASGEEGASWEETQYF
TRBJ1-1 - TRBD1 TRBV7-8 TGTGCCAGCAGCCCCCGGACAGGGGAAACTGAAGCTTTCTTT CASSPRTGETEAFF
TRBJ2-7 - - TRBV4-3 TGCGCCAGCAGCCAAGAGGCCCCCGGGGTAAGGGTCTCCTACGAGCAGTACTTC CASSQEAPGVRVSYEQYF
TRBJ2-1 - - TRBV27 TGTGCCAGCAGTTTTAGCAGCCCTTCGGCTGAGCAGTTCTTC CASSFSSPSAEQFF
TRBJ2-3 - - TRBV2 TGTGCCAGCAGGGAGTACGGGCCGAGCACAGATGCGCAGTATTTT CASREYGPSTDAQYF
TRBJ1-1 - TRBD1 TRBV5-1 TGCGCCAGCAGCCCTGACAGGGGACTACGCCTAAACACTGAAGCTTTCTTT CASSPDRGLRLNTEAFF
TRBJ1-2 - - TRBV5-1 TGCGCCAGCACCCCCGTGTGGGGGTCTGATGGCTACACCTTC CASTPVWGSDGYTF
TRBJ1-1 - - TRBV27 TGTGCCAGCAACCCCCGCGGGGCGAACACTGAAGCTTTCTTT CASNPRGANTEAFF
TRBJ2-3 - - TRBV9 TGTGCCAGCAGCGCTTCAGGGAGGACAGATACGCAGTATTTT CASSASGRTDTQYF
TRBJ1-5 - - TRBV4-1 TGCGCCAGCAGCCAAGACGGGGGGTCCGGGCAGCCCCAGCATTTT CASSQDGGSGQPQHF
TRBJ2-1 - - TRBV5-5 TGTGCCAGCAACCGTCGTAGCGAACACAATGAGCAGTTCTTC CASNRRSEHNEQFF
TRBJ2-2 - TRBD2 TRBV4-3 TGCGCCAGCAGCGCGAGAGCGGGAGGAGGGCCGAACACCGGGGAGCTGTTTTTT CASSARAGGGPNTGELFF
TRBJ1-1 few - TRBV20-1 TGCAGTGTCTCGGTTGTATATGAAGCTTTCTTT CSVSVVYEAFF
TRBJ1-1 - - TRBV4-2 TGTGCCAGCAGCCAAGATTATCAGGAGACTGAAGCTTTCTTT CASSQDYQETEAFF
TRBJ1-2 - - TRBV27 TGTGCCAGCAGCCCGCCCGGGGTCGATTATGGCTACACCTTC CASSPPGVDYGYTF
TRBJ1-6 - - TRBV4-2 TGTGCCAGCAGCCAAGTTTTCAACTCGGCTAATTCACCCCTCCACTTT CASSQVFNSANSPLHF